This entry lists 6 T cell receptor beta chains sequenced from one sample in a study of blood T cell repertoires in COVID-19. Produced via immunoSEQ multiplex PCR; TCRdb's table is partial and in-frame only. The sample lists 200,000 to 300,000 clones; roughly 86% were seen once. The source material was peripheral blood. Source of these receptors: a man aged 45-65 years with acute or convalescent COVID-19.

The V call is TRBV7-9, the J call TRBJ1-2, with no clear D. The CDR3 runs 14 residues. Looked up from germline, CDR1 is SEHNR and CDR2 is FQNEAQ (reference sequence). V gave up 3 bases and J gave up 6 bases, with 14 bases separating them. CDR3 sequence reads: CASSFSLGGHGYTF. The DNA of the CDR3 is TGTGCCAGCAGCTTCTCCCTTGGTGGGCATGGCTACACCTTC.

About this clone itself: Compared with germline, one end of the junction differs, possibly owing to a read error. The rearrangement uses TRBV6-1 and TRBJ2-7; 7 nucleotides match TRBD2. Per the germline V gene, CDR1 is MNHNS and CDR2 is SASEGT. CDR3 length equals 14 residues. CDR3 bases: TGTGCCAGCAGTCAAGCGGGAAGACAGTACGAGCAGTACTTC. It encodes CASSQAGRQYEQYF.

V and J are TRBV20-1 and TRBJ2-5; D gene unclear. The CDR3 is 12 residues long. The germline V gene has CDR1 DFQATT and CDR2 SNEGSKA (reference sequence). V was clipped by 3 bases and J by 0 bases, with 5 bases between them. In DNA, the CDR3 is TGCAGTGCTAGTGCCAACCAAGAGACCCAGTACTTC. It yields the protein CSASANQETQYF.

V and J are TRBV6-2 or TRBV6-3 and TRBJ2-7, with D maybe TRBD2 (7 bases). CDR1 and CDR2 (germline): MNHEY, SVGEGT. Trimming removed 6 bases from V and 6 bases from J, with 24 bases in between. This CDR3 is 16 amino acids long. CDR3 loop: CASSPGDAGRSLEQYF. CDR3 sequence (DNA): TGTGCCAGCAGCCCAGGGGATGCCGGGAGGTCCCTCGAGCAGTACTTC.

This clone was counted once. This chain joins TRBV11-2 and TRBJ1-3; TRBD1 matches 7 bases. The V and J ends lost 5 bases and 3 bases, in that order; junction bases with no gene match: 7. This CDR3 contains 15 residues. Germline values: CDR1 SGHAT, CDR2 FQNNGV. Here the CDR3 reads CASSVSGQDGNTIYF. In DNA, the CDR3 is TGTGCCAGCAGCGTCTCCGGACAGGATGGAAACACCATATATTTT.

Here the CDR3 reads CASSPLAGERDEQFF. The CDR3 DNA reads as TGTGCCAGCAGCCCCCTGGCGGGAGAGAGGGATGAGCAGTTCTTC. This chain joins TRBV11-2 and TRBJ2-1, with 7 nucleotides matching TRBD2. The CDR3 has 15 residues. With 5 bases clipped from V and 8 bases from J, the junction kept 12 bases outside the gene matches. The germline gives CDR1 SGHAT, CDR2 FQNNGV.